This TCR beta chain was captured by sequencing in a study of shared clonotypes between healthy human individuals. At the level of the study: Samples came from two female and a few male donors aged 18 to 49. Donors had three CD4 naive, three CD4 memory, two CD8 naive and one CD8 memory plate apiece.

The V gene lost 0 bases and the J gene lost 6 bases, with 18 bases spanning the gap. Germline V gene sequence: CDR1 LGHNA, CDR2 YNFKEQ. The length of the CDR3 is 16 residues. Of note for this clone: What it binds is not known.

CD45RO-negative, CCR7-selected cells formed the naive CD8 fraction, which excluded terminally differentiated effector memory CD45RA+ cells. Findings and limits, study-wide: Clonotype sharing among donors was expected to depend on sequencing depth. Among non-shared clonotypes, generation probabilities were lower than among those shared by all four donors.

Libraries were prepared by immunoSEQ multiplex PCR; TCRdb keeps only in-frame clonotypes and omits some of them. Among 700,000 to 950,000 clones listed, 90% to 97% were seen once. The specimen was naive CD8+ T cells sorted from blood. The chain combines TRBV4-2 with TRBJ2-7; D gene ambiguous. This clonotype was sampled from a man aged 25-45 years in good health. CDR3 region: CASSQEFSASLSEQYF. The DNA of the CDR3 is TGTGCCAGCAGCCAAGAATTCAGCGCTTCCCTTAGCGAGCAGTACTTC.